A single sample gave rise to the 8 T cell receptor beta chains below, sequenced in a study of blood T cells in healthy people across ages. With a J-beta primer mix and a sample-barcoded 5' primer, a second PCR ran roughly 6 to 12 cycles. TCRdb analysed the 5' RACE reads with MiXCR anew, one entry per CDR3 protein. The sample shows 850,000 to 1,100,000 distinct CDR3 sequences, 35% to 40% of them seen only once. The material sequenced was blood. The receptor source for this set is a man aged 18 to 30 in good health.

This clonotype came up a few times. The DNA for the CDR3 is TGTGCCAGCAGTTACCTCCGCAGGGATTACAATGAGCAGTTCTTC. It encodes CASSYLRRDYNEQFF. This chain uses TRBV6-5 with TRBJ2-1; the D gene is possibly TRBD1 (5 bases). V was pared by 2 bases and J by 4 bases, with 12 bases between. The CDR3 has 15 amino acids. Germline V CDR1 and CDR2: MNHEY, SVGAGI.

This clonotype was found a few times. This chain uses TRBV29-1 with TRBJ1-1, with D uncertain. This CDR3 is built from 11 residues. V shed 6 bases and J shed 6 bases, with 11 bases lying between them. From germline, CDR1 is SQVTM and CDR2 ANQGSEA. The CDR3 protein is CSVIEGPEAFF. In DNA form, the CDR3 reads TGCAGCGTCATAGAAGGCCCTGAAGCTTTCTTT.

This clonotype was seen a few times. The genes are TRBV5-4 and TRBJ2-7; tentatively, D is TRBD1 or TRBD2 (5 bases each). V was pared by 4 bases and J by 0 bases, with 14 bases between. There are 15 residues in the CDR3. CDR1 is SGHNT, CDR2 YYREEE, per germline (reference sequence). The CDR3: CASSQRDVGSYEQYF. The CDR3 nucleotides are TGTGCCAGCAGCCAGAGGGACGTAGGCTCCTACGAGCAGTACTTC.

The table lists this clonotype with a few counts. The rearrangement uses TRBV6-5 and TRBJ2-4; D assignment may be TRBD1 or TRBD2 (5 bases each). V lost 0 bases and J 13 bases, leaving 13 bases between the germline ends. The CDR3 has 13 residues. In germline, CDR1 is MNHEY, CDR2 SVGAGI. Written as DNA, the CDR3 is TGTGCCAGCAGTTACTCGGCTTTGGGGGAGCAGTACTTC. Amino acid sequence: CASSYSALGEQYF.

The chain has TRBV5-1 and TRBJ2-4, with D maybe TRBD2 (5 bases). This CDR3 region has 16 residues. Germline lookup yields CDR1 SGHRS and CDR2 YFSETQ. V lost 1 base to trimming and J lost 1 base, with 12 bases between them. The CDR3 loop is CASSLLGSSAKNIQYF. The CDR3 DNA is TGCGCCAGCAGCTTGTTAGGGAGTTCTGCCAAAAACATTCAGTACTTC.

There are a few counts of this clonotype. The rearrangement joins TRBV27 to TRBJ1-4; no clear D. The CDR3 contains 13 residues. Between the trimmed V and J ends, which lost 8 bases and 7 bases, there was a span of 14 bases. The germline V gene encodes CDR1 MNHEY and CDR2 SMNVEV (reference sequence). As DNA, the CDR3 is TGTGCCAGCTCGGACCGTTCCGGTGAAAAACTGTTTTTT. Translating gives CASSDRSGEKLFF.

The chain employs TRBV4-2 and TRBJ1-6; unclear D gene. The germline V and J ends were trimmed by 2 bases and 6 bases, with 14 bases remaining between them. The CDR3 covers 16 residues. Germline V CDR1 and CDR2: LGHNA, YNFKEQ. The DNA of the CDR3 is TGTGCCAGCAGCCAAACACAGCAGGTTCTTAATTCACCCCTCCACTTT. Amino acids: CASSQTQQVLNSPLHF.

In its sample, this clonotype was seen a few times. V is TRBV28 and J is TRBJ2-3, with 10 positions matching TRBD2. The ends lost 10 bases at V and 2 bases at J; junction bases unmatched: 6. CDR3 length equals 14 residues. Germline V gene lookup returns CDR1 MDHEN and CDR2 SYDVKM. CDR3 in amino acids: CATQRGGPTDTQYF. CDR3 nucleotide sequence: TGTGCCACCCAGCGGGGGGGACCCACAGATACGCAGTATTTT.